Shown below are 29 T cell receptor beta chains from a single sample sequenced in a study of CD8 T cells in seronegative destructive rheumatoid arthritis. Clones were read by immunoSEQ multiplex PCR, and TCRdb kept only the in-frame ones, dropping some. The sample contains some 13,000 clones, under 85% of which appear only once. What was sequenced was CD8+ T cells from blood. These receptors all stem from a woman aged 30-49 years with seronegative destructive rheumatoid arthritis.

The V call is TRBV5-1, the J call TRBJ1-1; D gene unclear. The V gene lost 4 bases and the J gene lost 4 bases, with 8 bases spanning the gap. Germline CDR1 and CDR2: SGHRS and YFSETQ. The CDR3 spans 12 residues. CDR3 DNA sequence: TGCGCCAGCAGCCAGGTAGGCACTGAAGCTTTCTTT. Its protein is CASSQVGTEAFF.

The rearrangement uses TRBV27 and TRBJ1-2; 9 positions agree with TRBD1. V trimming: 2 bases; J trimming: 6 bases; junction bases outside the gene matches: 1. Germline V gene lookup returns CDR1 MNHEY and CDR2 SMNVEV (reference sequence). The CDR3 extends over 13 amino acids. The CDR3, as DNA: TGTGCCAGCAGTTTAGGGACAGGGAATGGCTACACCTTC. Protein product: CASSLGTGNGYTF.

The chain uses TRBV11-3 and TRBJ2-1, with a tentative D call TRBD2 (6 bases). CDR1 is SGHNT, CDR2 YENEEA, per germline. The CDR3 loop spans 14 amino acids. V was clipped by 4 bases and J by 7 bases, with 14 bases between them. This CDR3 is CASSSWDSENEQFF. CDR3 bases: TGTGCCAGCAGCTCCTGGGACTCCGAGAATGAGCAGTTCTTC.

This chain links TRBV21-1 with TRBJ1-6; the tabulated D call, TRBD1, remains unverified against the DNA. TRBV21-1 counts as a pseudogene. The CDR3 contains 15 residues. CDR3 in amino acids: CASSKVGHRNSPLHF. The DNA for the CDR3 is TGTGCCAGCAGCAAAGTAGGGCACAGGAATTCACCCCTCCACTTT.

This clone was picked up one time. J is TRBJ1-5 and V is TRBV7-8; weak D call: TRBD1 (5 bases). The length of the CDR3 is 15 residues. V lost 5 bases and J 6 bases, leaving 17 bases between the germline ends. Per the germline V gene, CDR1 is SGHVS and CDR2 is FQNEAQ. The CDR3 protein is CASSPNRYRVQPQHF. CDR3 DNA: TGTGCCAGCAGCCCAAACAGGTACCGGGTTCAGCCCCAGCATTTT.

The chain combines TRBV10-3 with TRBJ2-7; TRBD1 matches 8 bases. With V trimmed by 11 bases and J by 3 bases, 9 bases remained unmatched. Germline V lookup: CDR1 ENHRY, CDR2 SYGVKD. The CDR3 consists of 13 residues. CDR3 DNA: TGTGCCGGATCCGGGACAGGAGACTACGAGCAGTACTTC. Translation: CAGSGTGDYEQYF.

V is TRBV29-1 and J is TRBJ1-1; possible D gene TRBD1, 5 bases. This CDR3 spans 16 amino acids. Germline CDR1 SQVTM, CDR2 ANQGSEA. V shed 1 base and J shed 0 bases, with 15 bases lying between them. The CDR3 spells CSVEGGVTGMNTEAFF. For the CDR3, the DNA is TGCAGCGTTGAAGGGGGGGTCACCGGAATGAACACTGAAGCTTTCTTT.

The V call is TRBV5-8, the J call TRBJ1-1, with 7 bases fitting TRBD1. The CDR3 consists of 15 residues. Looked up from germline, CDR1 is SGHTS and CDR2 is YDEGEE. The ends lost 4 bases at V and 1 base at J; junction bases unmatched: 7. The CDR3 nucleotides read TGTGCCAGCAGCCATAGGACAGGTTGGAACACTGAAGCTTTCTTT. Translating gives CASSHRTGWNTEAFF. Filled out from reference TRBV5-8 and TRBJ1-1, the complete variable domain reads EAGVTQSPTHLIKTRGQQATLRCSPISGHTSVYWYQQALGLGLQFLLWYDEGEERNRGNFPPRFSGRQFPNYSSELNVNALELEDSALYLCASSHRTGWNTEAFFGQGTRLTVV.

This sequence joins TRBV11-2 and TRBJ2-2; weak D call: TRBD2 (6 bases). Germline values: CDR1 SGHAT, CDR2 FQNNGV. This CDR3 has 12 residues. V lost 5 bases to trimming and J lost 10 bases, with 11 bases between them. The DNA for the CDR3 is TGTGCCAGCAGCCTCGGAGGGACGGAGCTGTTTTTT. Translation gives CASSLGGTELFF.

This sequence joins TRBV6-1 and TRBJ2-7, with a weak D call TRBD1 (6 bases). The germline gives CDR1 MNHNS, CDR2 SASEGT. The CDR3 covers 15 residues. The ends were cut back, 7 bases at V and 0 bases at J, with 16 bases in the middle. The CDR3 region is CASTPRQAISYEQYF. Written as DNA, the CDR3 is TGTGCCAGCACTCCGCGACAGGCGATCTCCTACGAGCAGTACTTC.

The chain uses TRBV28 and TRBJ2-2, with 7 bases identical to TRBD1. This CDR3 contains 15 residues. Germline CDR1 is MDHEN and CDR2 is SYDVKM. V gave up 3 bases and J gave up 6 bases; unmatched junction bases: 7. The CDR3: CASSFRGSRAGELFF. Written as DNA, the CDR3 is TGTGCCAGCAGTTTCAGGGGGTCTAGGGCCGGGGAGCTGTTTTTT.

The J gene is TRBJ2-7, the V gene TRBV2; TRBD2 agrees at 12 bases. From germline, CDR1 is SNHLY and CDR2 FYNNEI. The J segment lost 3 bases and the V segment lost 2 bases, leaving 14 bases of the junction unmatched. The CDR3 has 19 amino acids. CDR3 sequence: CASSEFPRTSGETNYEQYV. As DNA, the CDR3 is TGTGCCAGCAGTGAATTTCCAAGGACTAGCGGGGAAACCAACTACGAGCAGTACGTC.

V and J are TRBV6-1 and TRBJ2-4; maybe TRBD1 (6 bases). CDR3 length equals 15 residues. V lost 5 bases to trimming and J lost 2 bases, with 13 bases between them. CDR1 MNHNS and CDR2 SASEGT come from the germline V gene. This CDR3 is CASSRRQETKNIQYF. The CDR3 DNA reads TGTGCCAGCAGTAGAAGACAGGAAACCAAAAACATTCAGTACTTC.

V is TRBV6-6 and J is TRBJ1-5; D is undetermined. This CDR3 has 13 residues. Germline loops: CDR1 MNHNY, CDR2 SVGAGI (reference sequence). The V gene lost 10 bases and the J gene lost 4 bases, with 14 bases spanning the gap. CDR3 bases: TGTGCCACGTGCCGGGTCTTTAATCAGCCCCAGCATTTT. Amino acids: CATCRVFNQPQHF.

This rearrangement joins TRBV5-4 to TRBJ2-6, with 10 bases that match TRBD1. Looked up from germline, CDR1 is SGHNT and CDR2 is YYREEE (reference sequence). This CDR3 has 16 residues. The trim removed 5 bases at V and 2 bases at J, leaving 4 bases unmatched. CDR3 sequence: CASRDRGNPGANVLTF. Here the CDR3 DNA reads TGTGCCAGCAGGGACAGGGGGAACCCTGGGGCCAACGTCCTGACTTTC.

The gene calls are TRBV5-4 and TRBJ1-1, with TRBD1 identical over 8 bases. Losses at the gene ends were 4 bases for V and 4 bases for J; bases not matched to a gene: 3. The germline CDR1 and CDR2 sequences are SGHNT and YYREEE (reference sequence). This CDR3 has 13 residues. CDR3 coding DNA: TGTGCCAGCAGCATCGGACAGGGCACTGAAGCTTTCTTT. Residues: CASSIGQGTEAFF.

V usage is TRBV7-9 and J usage is TRBJ1-5, with 7 positions matching TRBD1. The CDR3 runs 15 residues. The ends lost 5 bases at V and 3 bases at J; junction bases unmatched: 7. Germline lookup yields CDR1 SEHNR and CDR2 FQNEAQ (reference sequence). This chain's CDR3 is CASSGLRGDNQPQHF. In DNA form, the CDR3 reads TGTGCCAGCAGCGGCCTCAGGGGGGACAATCAGCCCCAGCATTTT.

The chain is built from TRBV7-6 and TRBJ2-3; D is uncertain. CDR3 size: 14 residues. V lost 1 base and J 3 bases, leaving 8 bases between the germline ends. Germline CDR1 reads SGHVS; CDR2 reads FNYEAQ. CDR3 in amino acids: CASSLEIGTDTQYF. The CDR3 DNA reads TGTGCCAGCAGCTTAGAGATCGGGACAGATACGCAGTATTTT.

This clone was found a few times. The chain links TRBV2 to TRBJ2-7, with TRBD1 matching over 8 bases. V dropped 4 bases and J dropped 2; count of bases not matched to a gene: 1. From germline, CDR1 is SNHLY and CDR2 FYNNEI. This CDR3 has 13 amino acids. CDR3 region: CASSVDRAYEQYV. CDR3 sequence (DNA): TGTGCCAGCAGTGTGGACAGGGCCTACGAGCAGTACGTC.

V usage is TRBV5-5 and J usage is TRBJ1-2; 9 bases are a match to TRBD1. This CDR3 comprises 15 residues. Germline lookup yields CDR1 SGHKS and CDR2 YYEKEE (reference sequence). Trimming cost V 1 base and J 2 bases; bases outside gene matches: 3. The CDR3 sequence: CASSLRGTGNYGYTF. The DNA for the CDR3 is TGTGCCAGCAGCTTGAGAGGGACAGGGAACTATGGCTACACCTTC.

The J gene is TRBJ1-4, the V gene TRBV5-4, with D possibly TRBD1 on 5 matching bases. Germline-derived CDR1 and CDR2 are SGHNT and YYREEE (reference sequence). There are 13 residues in the CDR3. V lost 5 bases, J lost 8 bases, and 13 bases lay in between. CDR3: CASRNWGGEKLFF. CDR3 DNA sequence: TGTGCCAGCAGAAACTGGGGGGGGGAAAAACTGTTTTTT.

This chain joins TRBV4-1 and TRBJ2-7; a possible D gene is TRBD2 (7 bases). V was shortened by 2 bases and J by 1 base, with 18 bases between the two germline ends. From germline, CDR1 is MGHRA and CDR2 YSYEKL. The CDR3 extends over 17 amino acids. This CDR3 is CASSQRGGDGRSYEQYF. The CDR3 DNA reads as TGCGCCAGCAGCCAAAGGGGGGGAGACGGACGGTCCTACGAGCAGTACTTC.

To note about this clone: This sample also contains other DNA sequences that code for the same CDR3. The CDR3 loop reads CASSEGQGNEKLFF. In nucleotides, the CDR3 is TGTGCCAGCAGTGAAGGACAGGGGAATGAAAAACTGTTTTTT. The V call is TRBV6-1, the J call TRBJ1-4, with TRBD1 matching over 8 bases. This CDR3 contains 14 residues. Germline CDR1 is MNHNS and CDR2 is SASEGT. J gave up 5 bases and V 1 base, and 0 bases lay outside the gene matches.

The gene calls are TRBV6-5 and TRBJ2-5; 7 nucleotides align to TRBD2. The germline gives CDR1 MNHEY, CDR2 SVGAGI. With 3 bases clipped from V and 4 bases from J, the junction kept 5 bases outside the gene matches. The CDR3 totals 14 residues. The chain's CDR3 is CASSYTGGLETQYF. The CDR3 DNA sequence: TGTGCCAGCAGTTATACGGGGGGTTTAGAGACCCAGTACTTC.

The chain combines TRBV28 with TRBJ2-2, with 7 bases lining up with TRBD2. This CDR3 is 15 amino acids long. Germline assignment: CDR1 MDHEN and CDR2 SYDVKM. V lost 6 bases and J lost 2; bases outside the gene matches: 6. CDR3 bases: TGTGCCAGCAGCAATAGGACTAGTAACACCGGGGAGCTGTTTTTT. Encoded protein: CASSNRTSNTGELFF. Combining the CDR3 with reference TRBV28 and TRBJ2-2 gives the whole variable domain DVKVTQSSRYLVKRTGEKVFLECVQDMDHENMFWYRQDPGLGLRLIYFSYDVKMKEKGDIPEGYSVSREKKERFSLILESASTNQTSMYLCASSNRTSNTGELFFGEGSRLTVL.

The J gene is TRBJ2-5, the V gene TRBV6-6; D is possibly TRBD2 (6 bases). Looked up from germline, CDR1 is MNHNY and CDR2 is SVGAGI (reference sequence). V gave up 5 bases and J gave up 7 bases, with 11 bases separating them. The CDR3 spans 12 residues. The CDR3 nucleotides read TGTGCCAGCAGTCCGGGGGACCGGACCCAGTACTTC. This sequence encodes CASSPGDRTQYF.

This clone was recorded once. The rearrangement joins TRBV19 to TRBJ1-5, with TRBD1 identical over 10 bases. There are 17 residues in the CDR3. J lost 5 bases, V lost 8 bases, and 15 bases had no gene match. CDR1 and CDR2 from the germline V gene are LNHDA and SQIVND (reference sequence). This CDR3 reads CASLRRGGQGPHQPQHF. In DNA, the CDR3 is TGTGCCAGTCTCCGGAGAGGGGGACAGGGGCCCCATCAGCCCCAGCATTTT. The whole variable domain, remainder taken from reference TRBV19 and TRBJ1-5, is DGGITQSPKYLFRKEGQNVTLSCEQNLNHDAMYWYRQDPGQGLRLIYYSQIVNDFQKGDIAEGYSVSREKKESFPLTVTSAQKNPTAFYLCASLRRGGQGPHQPQHFGDGTRLSIL.

This chain connects TRBV13 to TRBJ2-3, with 8 bases aligning to TRBD2. Germline V gene lookup returns CDR1 PRHDT and CDR2 FYEKMQ (reference sequence). There are 16 residues in the CDR3. The trim removed 5 bases at V and 2 bases at J, leaving 9 bases unmatched. Written as DNA, the CDR3 is TGTGCCAGCAGCACCACTCTAGCGGGCCTCACAGATACGCAGTATTTT. Amino acid sequence: CASSTTLAGLTDTQYF. Full variable domain (missing parts from reference TRBV13 and TRBJ2-3): AAGVIQSPRHLIKEKRETATLKCYPIPRHDTVYWYQQGPGQDPQFLISFYEKMQSDKGSIPDRFSAQQFSDYHSELNMSSLELGDSALYFCASSTTLAGLTDTQYFGPGTRLTVL.

This clone was observed a handful of times. The gene calls are TRBV7-9 and TRBJ1-3; D remains ambiguous. The CDR3 sequence is 14 residues long. Germline CDR1 reads SEHNR; CDR2 reads FQNEAQ (reference sequence). The ends were cut back, 3 bases at V and 0 bases at J, with 6 bases in the middle. The CDR3 here is CASSLWSSGNTIYF. The DNA of the CDR3 is TGTGCCAGCAGCTTGTGGAGCTCTGGAAACACCATATATTTT.